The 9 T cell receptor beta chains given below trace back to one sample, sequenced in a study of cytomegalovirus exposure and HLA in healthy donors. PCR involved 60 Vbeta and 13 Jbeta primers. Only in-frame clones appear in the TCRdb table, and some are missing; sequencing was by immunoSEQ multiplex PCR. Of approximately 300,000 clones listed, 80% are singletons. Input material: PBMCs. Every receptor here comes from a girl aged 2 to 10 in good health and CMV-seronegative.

The CDR3 protein is CASSPLGQGLSDTQYF. For the CDR3, the DNA is TGTGCCAGCAGCCCCTTAGGACAGGGGTTGTCAGATACGCAGTATTTT. V is TRBV7-3 and J is TRBJ2-3; 9 nucleotides line up with TRBD1. CDR1 SGHTA and CDR2 FQGTGA come from the germline V gene. J was trimmed by 4 bases and V by 5 bases; bases with no gene match: 10. This CDR3 has 16 amino acids.

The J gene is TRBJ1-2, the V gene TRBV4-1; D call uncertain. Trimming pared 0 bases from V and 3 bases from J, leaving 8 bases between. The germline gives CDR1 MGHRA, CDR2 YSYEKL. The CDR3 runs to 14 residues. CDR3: CASSQEWEYYGYTF. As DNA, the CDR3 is TGCGCCAGCAGCCAAGAATGGGAGTACTATGGCTACACCTTC.

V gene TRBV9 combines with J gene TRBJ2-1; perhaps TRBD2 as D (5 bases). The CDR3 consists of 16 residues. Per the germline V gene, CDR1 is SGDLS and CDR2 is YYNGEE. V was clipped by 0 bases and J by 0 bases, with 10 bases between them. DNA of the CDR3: TGTGCCAGCAGCGTAGATGGCGGAGGCTCCTACAATGAGCAGTTCTTC. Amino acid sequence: CASSVDGGGSYNEQFF.

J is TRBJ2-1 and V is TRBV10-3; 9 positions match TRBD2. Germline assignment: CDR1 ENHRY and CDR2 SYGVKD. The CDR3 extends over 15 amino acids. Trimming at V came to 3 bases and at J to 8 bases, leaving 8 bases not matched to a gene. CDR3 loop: CAISDQSGRSHEQFF. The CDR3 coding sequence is TGTGCCATCAGTGATCAGAGCGGGAGGTCACATGAGCAGTTCTTC.

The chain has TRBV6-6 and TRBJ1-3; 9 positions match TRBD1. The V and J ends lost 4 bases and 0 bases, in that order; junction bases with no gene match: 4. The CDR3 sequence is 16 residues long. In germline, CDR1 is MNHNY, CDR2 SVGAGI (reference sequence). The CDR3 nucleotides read TGTGCCAGCAGTTGGGACAGGGCGAGCTCTGGAAACACCATATATTTT. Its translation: CASSWDRASSGNTIYF.

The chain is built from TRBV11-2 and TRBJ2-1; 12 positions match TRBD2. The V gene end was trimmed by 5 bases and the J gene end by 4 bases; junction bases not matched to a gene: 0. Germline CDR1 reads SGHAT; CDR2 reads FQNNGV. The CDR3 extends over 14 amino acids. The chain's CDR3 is CASSGLAGYNEQFF. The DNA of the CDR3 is TGTGCCAGCAGCGGACTAGCGGGATACAATGAGCAGTTCTTC.

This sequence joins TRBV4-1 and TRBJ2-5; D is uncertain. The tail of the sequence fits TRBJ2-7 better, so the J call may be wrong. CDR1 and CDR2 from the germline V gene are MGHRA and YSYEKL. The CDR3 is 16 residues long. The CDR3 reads CASSQVSSIDSYEQYF. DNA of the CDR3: TGCGCCAGCAGCCAAGTCTCTTCTATAGATTCCTACGAGCAGTACTTC.

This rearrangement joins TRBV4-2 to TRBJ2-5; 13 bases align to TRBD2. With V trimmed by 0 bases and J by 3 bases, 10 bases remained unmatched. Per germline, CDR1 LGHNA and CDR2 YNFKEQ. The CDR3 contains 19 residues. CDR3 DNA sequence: TGTGCCAGCAGCCAAGAACTAGCGGGGGGGCCGGGATTGAAAGAGACCCAGTACTTC. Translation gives CASSQELAGGPGLKETQYF.

The CDR3 bases are TGCAGCGTTGAAGATCTAGGGGTCGGTGAGCAGTTCTTC. Translation gives CSVEDLGVGEQFF. V usage is TRBV29-1 and J usage is TRBJ2-1; D might be TRBD1 (5 bases). Per the germline V gene, CDR1 is SQVTM and CDR2 is ANQGSEA. The CDR3 extends over 13 amino acids. V lost 0 bases and J lost 9, with 12 bases in between.